This TCR beta chain was recorded in a study of CD8 T cells in Susac syndrome. This clonotype came up once. This CDR3 region has 15 residues. V gave up 4 bases and J gave up 3 bases, with 15 bases separating them. An amount of RNA that ranged from roughly 0.45 to 1 ug was reverse transcribed with random hexamers. Multiplex immunoSEQ PCR targeted 54 Vbeta and 13 Jbeta TCR beta segments. MiXCR, applied by TCRdb to the immunoSEQ multiplex PCR reads, yields one record per CDR3 protein. Among approximately 110,000 distinct CDR3 sequences, more than 85% were seen once, and the ten largest hold roughly 0.3%. The clonotype comes from a human donor with multiple sclerosis. Sequenced material: CD8+ T cells from PBMCs. The V gene is TRBV12-3 or TRBV12-4, the J gene TRBJ2-5; D not certain. CDR3 in amino acids: CASSYRRPSKETQYF. The CDR3 bases are TGTGCCAGCAGTTATAGGCGGCCTTCAAAAGAGACCCAGTACTTC.